A selection of T cell receptor beta chains follows, all from one sample in a study of blood T cell repertoires in COVID-19. Libraries were prepared by immunoSEQ multiplex PCR; TCRdb keeps only in-frame clonotypes and omits some of them. Here the sample spans about 270,000 clones, approximately 86% being singletons. The sample consisted of peripheral blood. The source of these receptors is a man between 40 and 49 years old with active or convalescent COVID-19. Both conserved end residues are part of each CDR3. The D gene is left open where the match is weak. Clone size is stated in some rows and not others, as once, few, many or a class when expanded.

TRBJ1-6,TRBV30,-,TRBD1,TGTGCCTGGAAAGGGGGACAGGAGAATTCACCCCTCCACTTT,CAWKGGQENSPLHF
TRBJ2-7,TRBV19,-,-,TGTGCCAGTAGTATAGGTGTTGGGACACCTCTAAGCGAGCAGTACTTC,CASSIGVGTPLSEQYF
TRBJ2-5,TRBV4-1,-,-,TGCGCCAGCAGCCAAGATACAGGGAGAGAGACCCAGTACTTC,CASSQDTGRETQYF
TRBJ1-1,TRBV2,few,-,TGTGCCAGCAGTAGGGCAGGGGTGAACACTGAAGCTTTCTTT,CASSRAGVNTEAFF
TRBJ1-2,TRBV12-3/TRBV12-4,-,TRBD1,TGTGCCAGCACCGTGACAGGGGATTATGGCTACACCTTC,CASTVTGDYGYTF
TRBJ2-2,TRBV29-1,-,-,TGCAGCGTTGGGGGGGTTGGTAACGACACCGGGGAGCTGTTTTTT,CSVGGVGNDTGELFF
TRBJ1-5,TRBV5-1,-,-,TGCGCCAGCAGCTTGAGCCACAATCAGCCCCAGCATTTT,CASSLSHNQPQHF
TRBJ2-2,TRBV24-1,few,-,TGTGCCACCTCGAGCGAGCGAGGGGAGCTGTTTTTT,CATSSERGELFF
TRBJ1-6,TRBV28,-,-,TGTGCCAGCACCCCGGACAGCGACGGAGGTCCCCTCCACTTT,CASTPDSDGGPLHF
TRBJ1-4,TRBV2,-,-,TGTGCCAGCACTCTAGGGGCGAATAATGAAAAACTGTTTTTT,CASTLGANNEKLFF
TRBJ2-7,TRBV27,-,-,TGTGCCAGCAGTTCGGACAGCGCCAACTATCCTTCCTACGAGCAGTACTTC,CASSSDSANYPSYEQYF
TRBJ1-5,TRBV6-5,-,-,TGTGCCAGCAGTATCTATTATAGCAATCAGCCCCAGCATTTT,CASSIYYSNQPQHF
TRBJ1-5,TRBV27,-,TRBD1,TGTGCCAGCAGTTTTGCAGGGGGCGGGAATCAGCCCCAGCATTTT,CASSFAGGGNQPQHF
TRBJ1-5,TRBV6-5,-,-,TGTGCCAGCTCGCAGGGGCCTTATAGCAATCAGCCCCAGCATTTT,CASSQGPYSNQPQHF
TRBJ1-5,TRBV30,once,-,TGTGCCTGGAGCCAACAAGCAGGAAGCAATCAGCCCCAGCATTTT,CAWSQQAGSNQPQHF
TRBJ2-3,TRBV7-8,-,TRBD2,TGTGCCAGCAGCTTAGAACTAGCGGGAATCACAGATACGCAGTATTTT,CASSLELAGITDTQYF
TRBJ1-4,TRBV4-1,-,-,TGCGCCAGCAGCCCACAGTTCGAAAATGAAAAACTGTTTTTT,CASSPQFENEKLFF
TRBJ2-2,TRBV30,once,-,TGTGCCTGGAGTGCAGGGGAAGGCGGGGAGCTGTTTTTT,CAWSAGEGGELFF
TRBJ2-7,TRBV6-5,-,TRBD1,TGTGCCAGCAGGCGGGGGACAGGGGCAACCTACGAGCAGTACTTC,CASRRGTGATYEQYF
TRBJ2-3,TRBV29-1,-,TRBD2,TGCAGCCACCTCGGGGGGGGAAGGGCAGATACGCAGTATTTT,CSHLGGGRADTQYF
TRBJ1-1,TRBV30,once,-,TGTGCCTTCAAGAGAAGACTAAACACTGAAGCTTTCTTT,CAFKRRLNTEAFF
TRBJ2-3,TRBV9,-,TRBD2,TGTGCCAGCAGCGTAGTAGATCTAGCGGGGGGTACAGATACGCAGTATTTT,CASSVVDLAGGTDTQYF
TRBJ2-2,TRBV15,-,-,TGTGCCACCAGCCCGACTGTGGACACCGGGGAGCTGTTTTTT,CATSPTVDTGELFF
TRBJ1-6,TRBV7-9,-,-,TGTGCCAGCAGCTTTGGGGGGGCTAATAATTCACCCCTCCACTTT,CASSFGGANNSPLHF
TRBJ1-3,TRBV28,-,-,TGTGCCAGCACCCCCCACCCGGGATCTGGAAACACCATATATTTT,CASTPHPGSGNTIYF
TRBJ1-5,TRBV19,once,-,TGTGCCAGTACTGATGCAGGGGAGGGTGATCAGCCCCAGCATTTT,CASTDAGEGDQPQHF
TRBJ1-5,TRBV15,-,-,TGTGCCACCAGCAGAGGGGAGTACGACGGCTACTCTCGCAATCAGCCCCAGCATTTT,CATSRGEYDGYSRNQPQHF
TRBJ2-1,TRBV6-5,-,-,TGTGCCAGCACTTCGAAAGCCCTCAATGAGCAGTTCTTC,CASTSKALNEQFF
TRBJ2-7,TRBV2,-,TRBD2,TGTGCCAGCAGTGAGGTCCTAGCGGGGGGGCCGGACGAGCAGTACTTC,CASSEVLAGGPDEQYF
TRBJ1-1,TRBV2,-,-,TGTGCCAGCAGTGAAGAAGGGCAAGGGGTTCGTGCTTTCTTT,CASSEEGQGVRAFF
TRBJ2-7,TRBV4-1,-,-,TGCGCCAGCAGCCAAGATGTTGAGGGGGTGCGCGAGCAGTACTTC,CASSQDVEGVREQYF
TRBJ1-2,TRBV28,-,-,TGTGCCAGCACGGACAGTACCTATCGCTACACCTTC,CASTDSTYRYTF
TRBJ2-6,TRBV9,-,TRBD1,TGTGCCAGCAGCGTAGAACAGGGGGCGTTTGGTGGGGCCAACGTCCTGACTTTC,CASSVEQGAFGGANVLTF
TRBJ1-2,TRBV29-1,once,-,TGCAGCGTTACAGGACAGTATGGCTACACCTTC,CSVTGQYGYTF
TRBJ2-3,TRBV30,-,TRBD1,TGTGCCTGGAGTGACGGGGGACAGGGGAATTTT,CAWSDGGQGNF
TRBJ1-5,TRBV27,few,-,TGTGCCAGCAGTTTAGGGTCGGGGGGCAATCAGCCCCAGCATTTT,CASSLGSGGNQPQHF
TRBJ1-1,TRBV5-1,-,TRBD1,TGCGCCCGCGGGCCGGGACAGGGATGGGGGAACACTGAAGCTTTCTTT,CARGPGQGWGNTEAFF
TRBJ2-2,TRBV19,-,-,TGTGCCAGTGAAGCGGTGTCGAACGGGGAGCTGTTTTTT,CASEAVSNGELFF
TRBJ2-3,TRBV30,-,-,TGTGCCTGGAGTGTATTCCGCCCCCGGACAGATACGCAGTATTTT,CAWSVFRPRTDTQYF
TRBJ2-6,TRBV5-1,-,TRBD1,TGCGCCAGCACCCAACAGGGGATAGGGGCTAACTCTGGGGCCAACGTCCTGACTTTC,CASTQQGIGANSGANVLTF
TRBJ1-6,TRBV6-5,-,TRBD1,TGTGCCAGCAGTTACTCTCTAGGGGGCATGGGCTCACCCCTCCACTTT,CASSYSLGGMGSPLHF
TRBJ2-2,TRBV28,-,TRBD2,TGTGCCAGCAGACCTCTAGCGGCGAACACCGGGGAGCTGTTTTTT,CASRPLAANTGELFF
TRBJ1-3,TRBV27,-,TRBD1,TGTGCCAGCAGGGGACAGGGGAGCCCTGGAAACACCATATATTTT,CASRGQGSPGNTIYF
TRBJ1-2,TRBV4-1,-,TRBD1,TGCGCCAGCAGCCAAGATCTGGACAGGTTCTATGGCTACACCTTC,CASSQDLDRFYGYTF
TRBJ1-4,TRBV6-5,-,TRBD1,TGTGCCAGCAGGGACAGGGGTTTGGCTAATGAAAAACTGTTTTTT,CASRDRGLANEKLFF
TRBJ2-1,TRBV19,-,-,TGTGCCAGTAGTATTTTACTCCAGGGAGGTGAGCAGTTCTTC,CASSILLQGGEQFF
TRBJ1-1,TRBV19,-,-,TGTGCCAGTAGTACGGTACTAGGGACTGAAGCTTTCTTT,CASSTVLGTEAFF
TRBJ2-4,TRBV7-9,-,TRBD1,TGTGCCAGCAGCTCGAAGCCGGGACAGAGGGGAGCCAAAAACATTCAGTACTTC,CASSSKPGQRGAKNIQYF